What follows is one T cell receptor (beta chain) and its context. What it binds is unknown. CDR1 SGHTA and CDR2 FQGNSA come from the germline V gene. This CDR3 has 15 amino acids. The ends lost 5 bases at V and 9 bases at J; junction bases unmatched: 10. One entry per CDR3 protein, called by TCRdb with MiXCR from the 5' RACE reads. Here the sample spans around 600,000 distinct CDR3 sequences, 10% to 15% being singletons. The data are from a study of T cells after yellow fever vaccination. In the study overall: SMART-Seq v4 Ultra Low Input served to prepare low-cell-number fractions. Study observations and caveats: Peak timing came faster in the weaker secondary response, day 5 versus 15. After the booster, approximately 96% of CD4 and about nine tenths of CD8 primary-response clones were re-detected.

Material: PBMCs, obtained on the day of the yellow fever booster vaccination. The source is a young man who received the YFV17D yellow fever vaccine. The chain couples TRBV7-2 to TRBJ1-6; 7 bases are a match to TRBD1. CDR3 residues: CASSMTGTEASPLHF. The CDR3 DNA reads as TGTGCCAGCAGCATGACCGGGACAGAGGCTTCACCCCTCCACTTT.